These 15 T cell receptor beta chains were all obtained from the same sample, sequenced in a study of cytomegalovirus exposure and HLA in healthy donors. The PCR contained 60 Vbeta and 13 Jbeta primers. The table came from immunoSEQ multiplex PCR; TCRdb's copy has only in-frame clones and leaves some out. The sample contains 150,000 to 200,000 clones, more than 70% of which appear only once. The specimen sequenced was PBMCs. The source is a man between 40 and 49 years old in good health and CMV-seropositive.

The chain couples TRBV15 to TRBJ2-4; 8 bases align to TRBD2. From germline, CDR1 is LNHNV and CDR2 YYDKDF (reference sequence). The CDR3 consists of 18 residues. With 0 bases clipped from V and 6 bases from J, the junction kept 13 bases outside the gene matches. CDR3 sequence (DNA): TGTGCCACCAGCAGAGATCTCGGGGGGGGCAGGGAAGGAAACATTCAGTACTTC. This translates into CATSRDLGGGREGNIQYF.

V usage is TRBV7-2 and J usage is TRBJ1-5; a weak D match, TRBD1 (5 bases). V lost 7 bases and J lost 7, with 20 bases in between. Germline V gene data show CDR1 as SGHTA and CDR2 as FQGNSA. This CDR3 is built from 15 residues. CDR3 coding DNA: TGTGCCAGCACCCAAGGAGGGGCGCGTCCACAGCCCCAGCATTTT. It is translated as CASTQGGARPQPQHF.

The gene calls are TRBV7-8 and TRBJ2-3, with unresolved D. The CDR3 consists of 14 residues. Trimming removed 3 bases from V and 2 bases from J, with 9 bases in between. Germline CDR1 and CDR2: SGHVS and FQNEAQ. CDR3 sequence reads: CASSFRSATDTQYF. Written as DNA, the CDR3 is TGTGCCAGCAGCTTTCGAAGCGCCACAGATACGCAGTATTTT.

The rearrangement uses TRBV27 and TRBJ2-5; 10 nucleotides line up with TRBD2. Germline values: CDR1 MNHEY, CDR2 SMNVEV (reference sequence). This CDR3 comprises 13 residues. V gave up 6 bases and J gave up 4 bases; unmatched junction bases: 2. The CDR3 loop is CASRLAGGETQYF. The CDR3 bases are TGTGCCAGCAGATTAGCGGGAGGAGAGACCCAGTACTTC.

The rearrangement joins TRBV6-1 to TRBJ1-5; TRBD1 agrees at 7 bases. With 9 bases clipped from V and 0 bases from J, the junction kept 5 bases outside the gene matches. The germline gives CDR1 MNHNS, CDR2 SASEGT. CDR3 length: 14 amino acids. The CDR3 region has the DNA TGTGCCAGTATACAGGGGCATAGCAATCAGCCCCAGCATTTT. It is translated as CASIQGHSNQPQHF.

V and J are TRBV28 and TRBJ2-4; 7 positions agree with TRBD1. The CDR3 totals 15 residues. Trimming removed 5 bases from V and 3 bases from J; junction bases left unmatched: 7. Germline CDR1 is MDHEN and CDR2 is SYDVKM. The CDR3 protein is CASSITGTVKNIQYF. CDR3 sequence (DNA): TGTGCCAGCAGTATCACCGGGACAGTCAAAAACATTCAGTACTTC.

This chain uses TRBV21-1 with TRBJ2-3; the DNA was not compared with TRBD2, the D call given in the table. TRBV21-1 is a recognized pseudogene. The CDR3 loop spans 14 amino acids. The CDR3 protein is CASSKRCETDTQYF. The CDR3 nucleotides are TGTGCCAGCAGTAAGCGATGTGAAACAGATACGCAGTATTTT.

This clone was picked up a small number of times. V and J are TRBV7-9 and TRBJ1-1; D gene ambiguous. V dropped 4 bases and J dropped 11 bases, with 11 bases sitting between them. CDR1 SEHNR and CDR2 FQNEAQ come from the germline V gene (reference sequence). The CDR3 consists of 11 residues. CDR3: CASSWTPEAFF. The CDR3, as DNA: TGTGCCAGCAGCTGGACTCCGGAGGCTTTCTTT. The complete variable domain, with remaining parts taken from reference TRBV7-9 and TRBJ1-1, reads DTGVSQNPRHKITKRGQNVTFRCDPISEHNRLYWYRQTLGQGPEFLTYFQNEAQLEKSRLLSDRFSAERPKGSFSTLEIQRTEQGDSAMYLCASSWTPEAFFGQGTRLTVV.

V and J are TRBV5-4 and TRBJ2-3; D gene ambiguous. The germline V gene has CDR1 SGHNT and CDR2 YYREEE (reference sequence). This CDR3 has 12 residues. V lost 2 bases and J lost 3, with 4 bases in between. The chain's CDR3 is CASSFSTDTQYF. CDR3 bases: TGTGCCAGCAGCTTCTCTACAGATACGCAGTATTTT.

The genes are TRBV5-5 and TRBJ2-7, with D uncertain. The CDR3 consists of 12 residues. The germline gives CDR1 SGHKS, CDR2 YYEKEE (reference sequence). The germline V and J ends were trimmed by 4 bases and 2 bases, with 7 bases remaining between them. DNA for the CDR3: TGTGCCAGCAGCCCCGGTGCCTACGAGCAGTACTTC. It is translated as CASSPGAYEQYF.

The chain couples TRBV7-2 to TRBJ2-2, with 11 nucleotides matching TRBD1. The germline V gene encodes CDR1 SGHTA and CDR2 FQGNSA. The CDR3 is 15 residues long. The junction had 7 bases not matched to a gene; V was cut back by 6 bases and J by 7 bases. The CDR3 sequence: CASSSGQGAFGELFF. Here the CDR3 DNA reads TGTGCCAGCAGTTCAGGACAGGGGGCGTTCGGGGAGCTGTTTTTT.

In this sample, this clone turned up a few times. This chain links TRBV5-1 with TRBJ1-1; D is unclear. The CDR3 loop spans 14 amino acids. The ends were cut back, 2 bases at V and 6 bases at J, with 14 bases in the middle. In germline, CDR1 is SGHRS, CDR2 YFSETQ. As DNA, the CDR3 is TGCGCCAGCAGCTTTAGTTCGACATCGTCTGAAGCTTTCTTT. Encoded protein: CASSFSSTSSEAFF.

The chain joins TRBV6-1 to TRBJ2-7; 10 bases fit TRBD2. There are 15 residues in the CDR3. The trim removed 6 bases at V and 1 base at J, leaving 6 bases unmatched. Germline V gives CDR1 MNHNS, CDR2 SASEGT. The CDR3 coding sequence is TGTGCCAGCAGAGCGCTAGCGGGAGTTTCCTACGAGCAGTACTTC. This sequence encodes CASRALAGVSYEQYF.

The chain joins TRBV27 to TRBJ2-7; TRBD1 matches 9 bases. This CDR3 region has 15 residues. In germline, CDR1 is MNHEY, CDR2 SMNVEV (reference sequence). The V segment lost 6 bases and the J segment 0 bases; nucleotides outside the gene matches: 6. The CDR3 sequence: CASSRDRVLSYEQYF. The CDR3 bases are TGTGCCAGCAGCCGGGACAGGGTCCTCTCCTACGAGCAGTACTTC.

The V gene is TRBV6-6, the J gene TRBJ1-1; no clear D. Germline-derived CDR1 and CDR2 are MNHNY and SVGAGI (reference sequence). V was cut by 7 bases and J by 1 base, with 10 bases left in between. The CDR3 length is 13 residues. The CDR3 nucleotides are TGTGCCAGCACCAAGGACTGGAACACTGAAGCTTTCTTT. Encoded protein: CASTKDWNTEAFF.